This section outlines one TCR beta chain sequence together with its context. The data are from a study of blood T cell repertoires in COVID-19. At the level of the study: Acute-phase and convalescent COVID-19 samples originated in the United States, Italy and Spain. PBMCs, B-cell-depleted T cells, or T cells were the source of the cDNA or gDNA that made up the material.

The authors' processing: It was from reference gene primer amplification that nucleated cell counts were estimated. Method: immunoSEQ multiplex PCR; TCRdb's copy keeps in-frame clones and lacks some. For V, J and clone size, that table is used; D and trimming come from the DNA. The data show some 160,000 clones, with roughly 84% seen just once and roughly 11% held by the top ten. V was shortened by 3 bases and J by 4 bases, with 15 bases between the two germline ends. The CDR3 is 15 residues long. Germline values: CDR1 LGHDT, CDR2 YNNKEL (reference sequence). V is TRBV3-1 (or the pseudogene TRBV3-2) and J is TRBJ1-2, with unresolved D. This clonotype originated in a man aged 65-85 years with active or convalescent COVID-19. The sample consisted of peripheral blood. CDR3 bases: TGTGCCAGCAGCCAGTACGGAACCCGGGGCTATGGCTACACCTTC. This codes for CASSQYGTRGYGYTF.